A selection of T cell receptor beta chains follows, all from one sample in a study of CD8 T cells in Susac syndrome. TCRdb re-derived calls from the immunoSEQ multiplex PCR reads in MiXCR, one entry per CDR3 protein. The table includes about 120,000 distinct CDR3 sequences, under 95% detected once. The sample taken for sequencing was CD8+ T cells from PBMCs. The receptors stem from a human donor in good health. CDR3s include the opening cysteine and the closing phenylalanine or tryptophan. A D gene is named only where the DNA matches it firmly. Clone sizes are given selectively: once, few, many, or a class where the clone is expanded.

>TRBJ2-6|NA|NA|TRBV2
CASTTGSGANVLTF
TGTGCCAGCACCACAGGCTCTGGGGCCAACGTCCTGACTTTC
>TRBJ2-3|NA|NA|TRBV19
CASSAGLTYTQYF
TGTGCCAGTAGTGCCGGACTCACATATACGCAGTATTTT
>TRBJ1-1|NA|NA|TRBV7-3
CASSPRGYTEAFF
TGTGCCAGCAGCCCCCGGGGTTACACTGAAGCTTTCTTT
>TRBJ1-5|NA|NA|TRBV3-1
CASSQKGGNQPQHF
TGTGCCAGCAGCCAAAAAGGAGGCAATCAGCCCCAGCATTTT
>TRBJ2-1|NA|TRBD2|TRBV23-1
CASRYLGQGLAGYNEQFF
TGCGCCAGCCGGTATCTCGGGCAGGGACTAGCGGGGTACAATGAGCAGTTCTTC
>TRBJ2-7|NA|NA|TRBV20-1
CSARGAGNSYEQYF
TGCAGTGCTAGGGGAGCGGGCAACTCCTACGAGCAGTACTTC
>TRBJ2-1|NA|NA|TRBV4-2
CASSQDRGTGEQFF
TGTGCCAGCAGCCAAGATAGAGGGACCGGAGAGCAGTTCTTC
>TRBJ1-1|NA|NA|TRBV5-1
CASSPDKGSYAEAFF
TGCGCCAGCAGCCCCGATAAGGGGAGTTATGCTGAAGCTTTCTTT
>TRBJ1-5|once|TRBD1|TRBV20-1
CSAGSTGVNQPQHF
TGCAGTGCTGGGTCGACAGGGGTCAATCAGCCCCAGCATTTT
>TRBJ2-1|NA|NA|TRBV7-3
CASSLLAHRSSYNEQFF
TGTGCCAGCAGCCTATTAGCGCATCGGAGCTCCTACAATGAGCAGTTCTTC
>TRBJ2-7|few|NA|TRBV7-2
CASSWGLTYEQYF
TGTGCCAGCAGCTGGGGACTGACTTACGAGCAGTACTTC
>TRBJ2-2|NA|TRBD1|TRBV6-2/TRBV6-3
CASRLLTGTYTGELFF
TGTGCCAGCAGATTACTGACAGGGACATACACCGGGGAGCTGTTTTTT